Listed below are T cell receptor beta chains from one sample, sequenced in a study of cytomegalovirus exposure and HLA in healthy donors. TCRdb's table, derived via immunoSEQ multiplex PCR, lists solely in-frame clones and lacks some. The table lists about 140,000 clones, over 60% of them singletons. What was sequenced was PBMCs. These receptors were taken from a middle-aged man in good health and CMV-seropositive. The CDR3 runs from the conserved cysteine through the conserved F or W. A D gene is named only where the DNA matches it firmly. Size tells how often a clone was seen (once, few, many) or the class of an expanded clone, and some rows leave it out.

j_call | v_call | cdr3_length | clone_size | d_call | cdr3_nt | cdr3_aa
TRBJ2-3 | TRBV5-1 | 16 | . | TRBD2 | TGCGCCAGCAGCTTGACCCCCGGGGGGAGCACAGATACGCAGTATTTT | CASSLTPGGSTDTQYF
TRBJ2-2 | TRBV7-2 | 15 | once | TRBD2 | TGTGCCAGCAGCCTATTGGGACTAAACACCGGGGAGCTGTTTTTT | CASSLLGLNTGELFF
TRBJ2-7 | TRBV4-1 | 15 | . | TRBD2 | TGCGCCAGCAGCCCAGGGGGTAGCGGGAGTTACGAGCAGTACTTC | CASSPGGSGSYEQYF
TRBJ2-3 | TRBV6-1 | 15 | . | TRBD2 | TGTGCCAGCAGTGTGACTAGCGGGGGAGCAGATACGCAGTATTTT | CASSVTSGGADTQYF
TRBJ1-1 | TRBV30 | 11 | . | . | TGTGCCTGGAGTGTAGGGGGAGAGGCTTTCTTT | CAWSVGGEAFF
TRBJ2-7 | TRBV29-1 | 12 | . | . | TGCAGCGTTGAAGGGCCCTCCTACGAGCAGTACTTC | CSVEGPSYEQYF
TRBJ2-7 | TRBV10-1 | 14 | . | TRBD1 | TGCGCCAGCGCCGGACAGGGGACCGCCTACGAGCAGTACTTC | CASAGQGTAYEQYF
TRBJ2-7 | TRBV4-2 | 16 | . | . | TGTGCCAGCAGCCAAGATGGGGCAGAACAATACTACGAGCAGTACTTC | CASSQDGAEQYYEQYF
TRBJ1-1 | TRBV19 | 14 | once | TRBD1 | TGTGCCAGTAGTAAGACAGGGCTTAACACTGAAGCTTTCTTT | CASSKTGLNTEAFF
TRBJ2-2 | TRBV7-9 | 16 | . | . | TGTGCCAGCTCCTTAAGTGGGGGAGGTCGAAGCGGGGAGCTGTTTTTT | CASSLSGGGRSGELFF
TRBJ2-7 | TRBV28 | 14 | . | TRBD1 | TGTGCCAGCAGCTTTCCGGGACAGGGAAACGAGCAGTACTTC | CASSFPGQGNEQYF
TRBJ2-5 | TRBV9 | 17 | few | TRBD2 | TGTGCCAGCAGGGAGATCTATCTAGCGGGGGGGCCGGAGACCCAGTACTTC | CASREIYLAGGPETQYF
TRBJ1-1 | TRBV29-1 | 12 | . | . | TGCAGCGTTGAAGGCCAGGGTGATGAAGCTTTCTTT | CSVEGQGDEAFF
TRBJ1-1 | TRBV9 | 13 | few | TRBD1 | TGTGCCAGCAGTCAGGGGGGAGGCACTGAAGCTTTCTTT | CASSQGGGTEAFF
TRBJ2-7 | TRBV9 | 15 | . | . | TGTGCCAGCAGCGTAGACTTAGTCCCCTCCTACGAGCAGTACTTC | CASSVDLVPSYEQYF
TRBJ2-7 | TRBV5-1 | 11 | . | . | TGCGCCAGCAGCCCCGGCTACGAGCAGTACTTC | CASSPGYEQYF
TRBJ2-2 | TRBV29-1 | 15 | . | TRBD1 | TGCAGCGCCCCACGGACAGGGGGGAACACCGGGGAGCTGTTTTTT | CSAPRTGGNTGELFF
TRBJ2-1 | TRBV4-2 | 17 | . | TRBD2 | TGTGCCAGCAGCCAAGGATTAGCTGGGCGGGGGATGCATGAGCAGTTCTTC | CASSQGLAGRGMHEQFF
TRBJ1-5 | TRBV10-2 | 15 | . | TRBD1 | TGCGCCAGCAGTGATGGGGACAGGCCTAATCAGCCCCAGCATTTT | CASSDGDRPNQPQHF
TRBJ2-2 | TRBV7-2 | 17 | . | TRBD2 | TGTGCCAGCAGCCGGACTAGCGGGAGGGCCGAGGGCGGGGAGCTGTTTTTT | CASSRTSGRAEGGELFF
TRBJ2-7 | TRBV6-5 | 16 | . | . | TGTGCCAGCAGTTACCGGTTTTTCGGGACATCCCTCGAGCAGTACTTC | CASSYRFFGTSLEQYF
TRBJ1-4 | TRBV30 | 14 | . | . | TGTGCCTGGAGTGGCGAGGTCGGCAGCGGCAAACTGTTTTTT | CAWSGEVGSGKLFF
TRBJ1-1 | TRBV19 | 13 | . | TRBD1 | TGTGCCAGTAGGGGGGGACAGGGGCCTGAAGCTTTCTTT | CASRGGQGPEAFF
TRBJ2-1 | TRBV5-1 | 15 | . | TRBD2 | TGCGCCAGCAGCTCCCTAGCGGGAGGCTACAATGAGCAGTTCTTC | CASSSLAGGYNEQFF
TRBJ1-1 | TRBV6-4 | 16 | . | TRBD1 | TGTGCCAGCAGTGACCGGGCACAGACAGGGGGGACTGAAGCTTTCTTT | CASSDRAQTGGTEAFF
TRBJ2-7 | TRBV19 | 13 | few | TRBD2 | TGTGCCAGCTCGTTGTCTAGCGGGAACGAGCAGTACTTC | CASSLSSGNEQYF
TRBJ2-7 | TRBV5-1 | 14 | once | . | TGCGCCAGCAGCTTACTCGTTGACGGGAACGAGCAGTACTTC | CASSLLVDGNEQYF
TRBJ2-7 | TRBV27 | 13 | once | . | TGTGCCAGCAGATACAGGGGGGGGTACGAGCAGTACTTC | CASRYRGGYEQYF
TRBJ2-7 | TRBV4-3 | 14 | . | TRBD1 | TGCGCCAGCTCATTAAACAGGGGGCGACGCGAGCAGTACTTC | CASSLNRGRREQYF
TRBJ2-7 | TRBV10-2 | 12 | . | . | TGCGCCAGCATGGGGATAGAGGGCGAGCAGTACTTC | CASMGIEGEQYF
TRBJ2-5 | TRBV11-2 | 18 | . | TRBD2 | TGTGCCAGCAGCTCAGGACTAGCGGGAGGGCCAAGGCAAGAGACCCAGTACTTC | CASSSGLAGGPRQETQYF
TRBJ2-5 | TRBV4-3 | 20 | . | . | TGCGCCAGCAGCCAAGAGAGGGGCGAGGCCAGGGAGGGGGGGGGAGAGACCCAGTACTTC | CASSQERGEAREGGGETQYF
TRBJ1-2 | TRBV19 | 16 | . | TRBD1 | TGTGCCAGTAGTACGGCTACCGGACAGGTCGTCTATGGCTACACCTTC | CASSTATGQVVYGYTF
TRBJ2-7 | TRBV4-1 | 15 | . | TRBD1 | TGCGCCAGCAGCCACCGGACAGGGGGTACCTACGAGCAGTACTTC | CASSHRTGGTYEQYF
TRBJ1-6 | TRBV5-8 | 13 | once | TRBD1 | TGTGCCAGCAGCAGACAGGGCGGTTCACCCCTCCACTTT | CASSRQGGSPLHF
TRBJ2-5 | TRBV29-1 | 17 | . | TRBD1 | TGCAGCGTTTCCCCCACGAGGACAGGGTGGGTCGAAGAGACCCAGTACTTC | CSVSPTRTGWVEETQYF
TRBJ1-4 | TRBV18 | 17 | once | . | TGTGCCAGCTCACCACCGGGAATAGGGGCAACTAATGAAAAACTGTTTTTT | CASSPPGIGATNEKLFF
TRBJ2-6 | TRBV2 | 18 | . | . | TGTGCCAGCAGTGTCCTTCCGGGGGGCGCATCTGGGGCCAACGTCCTGACTTTC | CASSVLPGGASGANVLTF
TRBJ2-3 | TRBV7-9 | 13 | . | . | TGTGCCAGCAGCTCACCAGGGCTTATCGCGCAGTATTTT | CASSSPGLIAQYF
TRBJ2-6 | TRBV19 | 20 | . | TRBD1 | TGTGCCAGTAGTATTTATCCGGGACAGGGGAAGTTCTCTGGGGCCAACGTCCTGACTTTC | CASSIYPGQGKFSGANVLTF
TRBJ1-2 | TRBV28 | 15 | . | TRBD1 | TGTGCCAGCAGTACGCGACAGGGGACGAACTATGGCTACACCTTC | CASSTRQGTNYGYTF
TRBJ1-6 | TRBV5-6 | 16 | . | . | TGTGCCAGCAGCTTGGAGACCGGCAGGGTTAACTCACCCCTCCACTTT | CASSLETGRVNSPLHF
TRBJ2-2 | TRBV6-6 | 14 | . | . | TGTGCCAGCACCCCCTGGGGCGGCCATAGGGAGCTGTTTTTT | CASTPWGGHRELFF
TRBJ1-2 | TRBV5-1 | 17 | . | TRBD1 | TGCGCCAGCAGCCACTTAACAGGGGCTTCCGCTGCCTATGGCTACACCTTC | CASSHLTGASAAYGYTF
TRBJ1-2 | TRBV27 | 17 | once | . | TGTGCCAGCAGTTTATCCGGAACCCTTGGCAGGACATATGGCTACACCTTC | CASSLSGTLGRTYGYTF
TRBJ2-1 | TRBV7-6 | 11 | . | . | TGTGCCAGCAGCTTAAATCGGGAGCAGTTCTTC | CASSLNREQFF
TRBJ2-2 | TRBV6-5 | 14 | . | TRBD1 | TGTGCCAGCAGTTACGCGCAGGGGGCCGGGGAGCTGTTTTTT | CASSYAQGAGELFF
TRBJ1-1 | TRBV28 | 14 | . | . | TGTGCCAGCAGCCCCCGGGGTTTCGGCTCTGAAGCTTTCTTT | CASSPRGFGSEAFF
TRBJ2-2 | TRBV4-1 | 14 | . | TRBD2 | TGCGCCAGCAGCCAAGGTGGGGGGGGGATGGAGCTGTTTTTT | CASSQGGGGMELFF
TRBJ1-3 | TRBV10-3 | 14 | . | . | TGTGCCACCATACACGGGATCTCTGGAAACACCATATATTTT | CATIHGISGNTIYF
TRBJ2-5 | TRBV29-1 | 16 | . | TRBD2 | TGCAGCGCCGGCGGACTAGCGGGGGCCTTCCAAGAGACCCAGTACTTC | CSAGGLAGAFQETQYF
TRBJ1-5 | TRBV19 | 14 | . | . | TGTGCCAGTACCCCTTGGGGGGGGAATCAGCCCCAGCATTTT | CASTPWGGNQPQHF